The 9 T cell receptor beta chains reported below all come from one sample, sequenced in a study of response to subunit inactivated influenza vaccine. MiXCR, run by TCRdb on the RT-PCR reads, gives a single entry per CDR3 protein. The table has hundreds of thousands of distinct CDR3 sequences, around 25% seen once; the top ten hold 1.9%. The source material was CD4+ T cells sorted from PBMCs, sampled less than 6 days after vaccination. The receptors shown here come from a man aged 50 to 60 who received an inactivated influenza vaccine.

This chain links TRBV20-1 with TRBJ2-7; 10 positions match TRBD2. CDR1 DFQATT and CDR2 SNEGSKA come from the germline V gene (reference sequence). The CDR3 is made up of 15 amino acids. V lost 6 bases, J lost 3 bases, and 11 bases stayed unmatched. The CDR3 sequence: CSASDSGRPGYEQYF. The CDR3 nucleotides read TGCAGTGCCTCTGATAGCGGGAGGCCGGGCTACGAGCAGTACTTC.

The chain is built from TRBV20-1 and TRBJ2-1; 10 nucleotides match TRBD1. Losses at the gene ends were 5 bases for V and 8 bases for J; bases not matched to a gene: 9. CDR3 length: 14 amino acids. The germline V gene has CDR1 DFQATT and CDR2 SNEGSKA (reference sequence). CDR3 in amino acids: CSADPGTGADEQFF. CDR3 bases: TGCAGTGCTGACCCCGGGACAGGGGCCGATGAGCAGTTCTTC.

The genes are TRBV11-2 and TRBJ2-7, with D possibly matching TRBD2 (6 bases). V was pared by 3 bases and J by 2 bases, with 14 bases between. The CDR3 runs 15 residues. Per germline, CDR1 SGHAT and CDR2 FQNNGV. The CDR3 protein is CASSFFSGSTYEQYF. CDR3 nucleotides: TGTGCCAGCAGCTTTTTCAGCGGGTCAACCTACGAGCAGTACTTC.

There are a few counts of this clonotype. The chain carries TRBV20-1 and TRBJ2-2; D may be TRBD1 (5 bases). The length of the CDR3 is 14 residues. V lost 2 bases to trimming and J lost 2 bases, with 9 bases between them. Per germline, CDR1 DFQATT and CDR2 SNEGSKA (reference sequence). The CDR3 sequence: CSARRQSNTGELFF. The CDR3 DNA reads as TGCAGTGCTAGAAGACAGAGTAACACCGGGGAGCTGTTTTTT.

This rearrangement joins TRBV27 to TRBJ1-6; TRBD1 matches 7 bases. V lost 3 bases to trimming and J lost 0 bases; unmatched junction nucleotides: 2. There are 16 residues in the CDR3. Germline V gene lookup returns CDR1 MNHEY and CDR2 SMNVEV (reference sequence). The DNA for the CDR3 is TGTGCCAGCAGTTTGACAGGGATCTCCTATAATTCACCCCTCCACTTT. It specifies CASSLTGISYNSPLHF.

This clonotype turned up a few times. This chain joins TRBV20-1 and TRBJ2-7; TRBD1 aligns across 9 bases. V trimming: 1 base; J trimming: 7 bases; junction bases outside the gene matches: 8. CDR1 and CDR2 (germline): DFQATT, SNEGSKA (reference sequence). The CDR3 sequence is 14 residues long. This chain's CDR3 is CSARVGTGTNEQYF. In DNA, the CDR3 is TGCAGTGCTAGAGTGGGGACAGGGACTAATGAGCAGTACTTC.

The chain combines TRBV2 with TRBJ1-1; 7 bases are shared with TRBD1. This CDR3 is 13 amino acids long. Germline V gene data show CDR1 as SNHLY and CDR2 as FYNNEI. Losses at the gene ends were 7 bases for V and 5 bases for J; bases not matched to a gene: 7. CDR3 nucleotide sequence: TGTGCCAGCACTACAGGGGTATGGACTGAAGCTTTCTTT. As protein: CASTTGVWTEAFF.

A few counts support this clonotype. CDR3 DNA sequence: TGTGCCACCAGTGATTTGCGTGACGGCTACCAAGAGACCCAGTACTTC. This codes for CATSDLRDGYQETQYF. The chain recombines TRBV24-1 with TRBJ2-5; D is undetermined. This CDR3 is 16 amino acids long. Trimming pared 0 bases from V and 0 bases from J, leaving 10 bases between. In germline, CDR1 is KGHDR, CDR2 SFDVKD.

The rearrangement links TRBV7-7 to TRBJ2-5; 13 nucleotides agree with TRBD2. Trimming cost V 5 bases and J 4 bases; bases outside gene matches: 7. The CDR3 extends over 16 amino acids. Germline V lookup: CDR1 SSHAT, CDR2 FNYEAQ (reference sequence). DNA of the CDR3: TGTGCCAGCAGCGTGGGACTAGCGGGACCACGAGAGACCCAGTACTTC. Translating it yields CASSVGLAGPRETQYF.